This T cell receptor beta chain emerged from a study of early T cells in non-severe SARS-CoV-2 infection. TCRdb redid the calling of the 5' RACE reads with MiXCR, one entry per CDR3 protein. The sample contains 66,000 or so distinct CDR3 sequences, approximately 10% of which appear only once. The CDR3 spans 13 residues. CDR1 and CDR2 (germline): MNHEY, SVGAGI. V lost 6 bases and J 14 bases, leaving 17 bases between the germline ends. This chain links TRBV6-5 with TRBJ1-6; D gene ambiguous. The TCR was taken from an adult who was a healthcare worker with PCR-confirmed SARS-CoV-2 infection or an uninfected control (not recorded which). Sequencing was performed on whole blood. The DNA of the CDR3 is TGTGCCAGCAGCCTTCCTGGGGATCGGTCCCTCCACTTT. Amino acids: CASSLPGDRSLHF.